Listed below are T cell receptor beta chains from one sample, sequenced in a study of cytomegalovirus exposure and HLA in healthy donors. Method: immunoSEQ multiplex PCR; TCRdb's copy keeps in-frame clones and lacks some. The sample records about 93,000 clones, approximately 69% being singletons. Sequencing used PBMCs. The receptors were sampled from a boy aged 5-17 years in good health and CMV-seropositive. CDR3s include the opening cysteine and the closing phenylalanine or tryptophan. A D gene is named only where the DNA matches it firmly. Size tells how often a clone was seen (once, few, many) or the class of an expanded clone, and some rows leave it out.

V gene	J gene	clone size	D gene	CDR3 protein	CDR3 DNA
TRBV6-1	TRBJ1-6	.	TRBD1	CASSRTGAALHF	TGTGCCAGCAGCAGAACAGGGGCGGCCCTCCACTTT
TRBV7-3	TRBJ1-1	few	TRBD1	CASSYTHIGTGGQAFF	TGTGCCAGCAGCTATACACATATCGGGACAGGGGGCCAAGCTTTCTTT
TRBV5-1	TRBJ2-3	.	TRBD2	CASSFAGGVTDTQYF	TGCGCCAGCAGCTTTGCGGGGGGAGTGACAGATACGCAGTATTTT
TRBV5-1	TRBJ2-1	once	TRBD2	CASSSALREGRNEQFF	TGCGCCAGCAGCTCCGCCTTACGGGAGGGCCGTAATGAGCAGTTCTTC
TRBV9	TRBJ2-3	few	TRBD2	CASSVAGGRADTQYF	TGTGCCAGCAGCGTAGCGGGCGGGAGGGCGGATACGCAGTATTTT
TRBV6-1	TRBJ1-3	.	TRBD1	CASTRQGTKTIYF	TGTGCCAGCACTAGACAGGGTACTAAAACCATATATTTT
TRBV27	TRBJ2-5	.	.	CASSFGRDPWETQYF	TGTGCCAGCAGTTTTGGCAGGGATCCGTGGGAGACCCAGTACTTC
TRBV4-2	TRBJ2-7	.	TRBD1	CASSQPGQGAYEQYF	TGTGCCAGCAGCCAGCCGGGACAGGGGGCGTACGAGCAGTACTTC
TRBV29-1	TRBJ2-7	.	.	CSAGRGLRYEQYF	TGCAGCGCCGGGCGGGGCTTGCGGTACGAGCAGTACTTC
TRBV7-2	TRBJ1-5	.	.	CASSSRVRRTNQPQNF	TGTGCCAGCAGCTCCAGGGTCAGACGCACCAATCAGCCCCAGAATTTT
TRBV4-1	TRBJ1-5	.	.	CASSLGQINNQPQHF	TGCGCCAGCAGCCTTGGACAGATTAACAATCAGCCCCAGCATTTT
TRBV7-2	TRBJ1-2	.	.	CASSLFSNYGYTF	TGTGCCAGCAGCTTATTCTCTAACTATGGCTACACCTTC
TRBV6-1	TRBJ2-3	.	.	CASNPSSTDTQYF	TGTGCCAGCAACCCCAGTAGCACAGATACGCAGTATTTT
TRBV10-3	TRBJ2-7	.	.	CANTGLRTYEQYF	TGTGCCAACACGGGACTGAGAACCTACGAGCAGTACTTC
TRBV7-2	TRBJ2-3	.	.	CASSQRAGTQYF	TGTGCCAGCAGCCAGAGGGCAGGTACGCAGTATTTT
TRBV30	TRBJ1-5	.	TRBD1	CAWSRGGGNQPQHF	TGTGCCTGGAGTAGAGGGGGCGGCAATCAGCCCCAGCATTTT
TRBV27	TRBJ2-2	.	TRBD1	CATSRTGALPGELFF	TGTGCCACCTCCCGGACAGGGGCCCTCCCCGGGGAGCTGTTTTTT
TRBV6-1	TRBJ2-1	.	TRBD1	CASRRDRRPEGEQFF	TGTGCCAGCAGGAGGGACAGGCGACCTGAGGGTGAGCAGTTCTTC
TRBV7-2	TRBJ2-2	.	.	CASSLLGGAPTGELFF	TGTGCCAGCAGCTTATTGGGGGGGGCTCCCACCGGGGAGCTGTTTTTT
TRBV29-1	TRBJ1-1	.	.	CSVEVAGGINTEAFF	TGCAGCGTTGAAGTGGCAGGAGGAATAAACACTGAAGCTTTCTTT
TRBV5-1	TRBJ2-2	.	TRBD2	CASRTSGGNTGELFF	TGCGCCAGCAGGACTAGCGGGGGGAACACCGGGGAGCTGTTTTTT
TRBV6-1	TRBJ1-2	.	TRBD1	CASTLTGSYGYTF	TGTGCCAGCACCTTGACAGGGAGTTATGGCTACACCTTC
TRBV7-9	TRBJ1-1	.	.	CASSLNPSGQTMNTEAFF	TGTGCCAGCAGCTTAAACCCCTCAGGACAGACTATGAACACTGAAGCTTTCTTT
TRBV5-6	TRBJ1-2	.	.	CASSLGGPTGDYTF	TGTGCCAGCAGCTTGGGCGGCCCAACAGGAGACTACACCTTC
TRBV6-5	TRBJ2-1	.	TRBD2	CASSYRGSLGNEQFF	TGTGCCAGCAGTTACCGCGGGAGTCTCGGGAATGAGCAGTTCTTC
TRBV6-1	TRBJ2-2	.	.	CASSEGTAENTGELFF	TGTGCCAGCAGTGAAGGGACAGCCGAGAACACCGGGGAGCTGTTTTTT
TRBV4-1	TRBJ2-3	.	TRBD2	CASSQASGGRTDTQYF	TGCGCCAGCAGCCAAGCTAGCGGGGGGCGCACAGATACGCAGTATTTT
TRBV9	TRBJ2-3	.	.	CASTKRGEEADTQYF	TGTGCCAGCACCAAAAGAGGGGAGGAGGCAGATACGCAGTATTTT
TRBV6-1	TRBJ1-1	few	.	CASSRQIPMNTEAFF	TGTGCCAGCAGCCGACAGATTCCCATGAACACTGAAGCTTTCTTT
TRBV7-6	TRBJ2-7	.	TRBD2	CASSLSAGGPNEQYF	TGTGCCAGCAGCTTATCAGCGGGAGGGCCAAACGAGCAGTACTTC
TRBV27	TRBJ1-1	.	.	CASSFSFGQGEAFF	TGTGCCAGCAGTTTTTCTTTCGGCCAGGGTGAAGCTTTCTTT
TRBV6-5	TRBJ1-1	.	.	CASREAGNTEAFF	TGTGCCAGCAGAGAGGCCGGGAACACTGAAGCTTTCTTT
TRBV10-2	TRBJ2-5	.	TRBD1	CASSPRQGAQETQYF	TGCGCCAGCAGTCCAAGACAGGGGGCTCAAGAGACCCAGTACTTC
TRBV6-1	TRBJ1-3	.	.	CASMESSGNTIYF	TGTGCCAGCATGGAGAGCTCTGGAAACACCATATATTTT
TRBV6-5	TRBJ2-7	.	TRBD1	CASGTGIYEQYF	TGTGCCAGTGGGACAGGGATCTACGAGCAGTACTTC
TRBV7-2	TRBJ2-5	.	.	CASSLERGMEETQYF	TGTGCCAGCAGCTTAGAGAGGGGGATGGAGGAGACCCAGTACTTC
TRBV19	TRBJ1-6	.	TRBD1	CASSIGGTGKNSPLHF	TGTGCCAGTAGTATAGGAGGGACAGGAAAAAATTCACCCCTCCACTTT
TRBV6-1	TRBJ2-7	.	TRBD1	CASSGQGYEQYF	TGTGCCAGCAGTGGACAGGGGTACGAGCAGTACTTC
TRBV6-5	TRBJ1-2	.	.	CASSYTWGGGYTF	TGTGCCAGCAGTTACACGTGGGGGGGCGGCTACACCTTC
TRBV6-5	TRBJ2-7	.	TRBD2	CASSYLISGGLYEQYF	TGTGCCAGCAGTTATCTTATTAGCGGGGGGCTTTACGAGCAGTACTTC
TRBV4-1	TRBJ2-1	few	TRBD1	CASSRIPGQGRDEQFF	TGCGCCAGCAGCCGTATACCGGGACAGGGGAGGGATGAGCAGTTCTTC
TRBV7-3	TRBJ1-5	.	TRBD1	CASSLDRGVGPQHF	TGTGCCAGCAGCCTCGACAGGGGGGTGGGACCCCAGCATTTT
TRBV12-5	TRBJ2-1	.	TRBD2	CASGFEGTSGRTNEQFF	TGTGCTAGTGGCTTTGAGGGGACTAGCGGGAGAACGAATGAGCAGTTCTTC
TRBV4-3	TRBJ2-1	.	TRBD1	CASSQGTGQGARNEQFF	TGCGCCAGCAGCCAAGGGACCGGACAGGGGGCGCGTAATGAGCAGTTCTTC
TRBV7-2	TRBJ1-1	.	.	CASSLDNRQGEAFF	TGTGCCAGCAGCTTAGATAATCGGCAGGGGGAAGCTTTCTTT
TRBV4-2	TRBJ1-5	.	.	CASSQDYNQPQHF	TGTGCCAGCAGCCAAGACTACAATCAGCCCCAGCATTTT
TRBV25-1	TRBJ2-1	.	TRBD2	CASSGTLGRVNEQFF	TGTGCCAGCAGTGGAACATTGGGGAGGGTGAATGAGCAGTTCTTC
TRBV21-1	TRBJ2-5	.	.	CASRWQRETQYF	TGTGCCAGCCGATGGCAAAGAGAGACCCAGTACTTC
TRBV5-4	TRBJ2-7	.	.	CASSPGGGGKIYEQYF	TGTGCCAGCAGCCCCGGGGGTGGGGGGAAGATCTACGAGCAGTACTTC
TRBV7-2	TRBJ1-2	few	.	CASSLDRDYGYTF	TGTGCCAGCAGCTTAGACAGGGACTATGGCTACACCTTC
TRBV4-1	TRBJ1-2	.	TRBD1	CASSQGDRGNYGYTF	TGCGCCAGCAGCCAAGGGGACAGGGGAAACTATGGCTACACCTTC
TRBV5-4	TRBJ1-4	few	.	CASSPWPTGRPEKLFF	TGTGCCAGCAGCCCTTGGCCCACAGGGCGTCCTGAAAAACTGTTTTTT